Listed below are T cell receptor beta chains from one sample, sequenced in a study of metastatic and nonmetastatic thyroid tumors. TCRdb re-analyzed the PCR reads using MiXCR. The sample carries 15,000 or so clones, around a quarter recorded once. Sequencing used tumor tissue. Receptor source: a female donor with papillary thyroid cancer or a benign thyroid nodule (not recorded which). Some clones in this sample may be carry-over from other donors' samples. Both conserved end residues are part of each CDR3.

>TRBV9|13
CASGGFLTDTQYF
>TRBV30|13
CAWSVLEGGGYTF
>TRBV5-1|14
CASSVDGPTDTQYF
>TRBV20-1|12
CSALETNYGYTF
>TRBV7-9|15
CASSKIGTGAYGYTF
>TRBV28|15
CASSLPRLGWETQYF
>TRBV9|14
CASSYLNDLSGYTF
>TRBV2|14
CASSASDGGYGYTF
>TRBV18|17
CASSPPNAAGSRYGYTF
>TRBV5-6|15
CASSGTRDRIYGYTF
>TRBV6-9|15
CASSFPTGGRETQYF
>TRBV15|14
CATSRRRGGYEQYF
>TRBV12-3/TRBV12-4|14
CANTTGTPLYEQYF
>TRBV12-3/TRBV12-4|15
CASIQWGSSGNTIYF
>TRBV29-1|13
CSGGGQSTGELFF
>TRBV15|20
CATSRGHSSGIRGSYNEQFF
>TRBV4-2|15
CASSSTGSSDEKLFF
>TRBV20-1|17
CSVPTSTSGRVTYEQYF
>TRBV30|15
CALKQSGTGNTEAFF
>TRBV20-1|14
CSARDWGGNYGYTF
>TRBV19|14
CASRMVAGANVLTF
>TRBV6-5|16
CASIYSTGTRDQPQHF
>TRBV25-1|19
CASSEAPGQGARSYNEQFF
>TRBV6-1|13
CASSHRTGVGYTF
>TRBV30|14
CAWSVTPSGAGYTF
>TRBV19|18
CASSGGRTGGRRDYGYTF
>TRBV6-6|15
CASMLAGEDTDTQYF
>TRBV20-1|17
CSAPPLWCGTRTGELFF
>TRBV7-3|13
CASRLTPLATQYF
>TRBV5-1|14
CASSPRGENQPQHF
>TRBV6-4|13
CASSDVGSGELFF
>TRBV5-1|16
CASSGGTGGYQETQYF
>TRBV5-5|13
CASSPARYGEQYF
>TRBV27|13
CDSSKSRENEQFF
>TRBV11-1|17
CASSTRGLAGQVSTQYF
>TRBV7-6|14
CASSVTTCVREQYF
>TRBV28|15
CASSSAGAMGQPQHF
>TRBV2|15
CASSEGGRKSYEQYF
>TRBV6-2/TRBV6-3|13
CASSYVGQETQYF
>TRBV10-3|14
CAISEGQLQETQYF
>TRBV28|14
CASSSPTVNYGYTF
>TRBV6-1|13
CASRSDRGSGYTF
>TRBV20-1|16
CSARDAQGGMNTEAFF
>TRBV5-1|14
CASSLDVNTDTQYF
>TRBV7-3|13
CASSLIQGEKLFF
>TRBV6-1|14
CASSDAAETGEAFF
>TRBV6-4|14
CASSGQSGANVLTF
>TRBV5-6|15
CASSFREAQRDTQYF
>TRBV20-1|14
CSARDPPAGVEQFF
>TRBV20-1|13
CSAKSGFGYGYTF
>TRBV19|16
CASSAQTSGIFRTQYF
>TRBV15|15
CAASPNGVSGNTIYF
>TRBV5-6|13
CASSQGQSYGYTF
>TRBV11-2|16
CASSSPLGQVNSPLHF
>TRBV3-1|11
CASKLGHEQFF
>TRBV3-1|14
CASSVTSGVGEQFF
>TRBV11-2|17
CASSLSHGHREVTEAFF
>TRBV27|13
CASSITVTGELFF